This T cell receptor (beta chain) was documented in a study of regulatory T cells in long-lasting Graves disease. Overall study results and limits: Only peripheral blood was studied, not thyroid tissue.

Arm-PCR with iRepertoire HTBI primers amplified the CDR3 regions for these TCR beta libraries. Using its own MiXCR run on the multiplex PCR reads, TCRdb lists one record per CDR3 protein. The table lists around 460,000 distinct CDR3 sequences, roughly 22% of them singletons. The sample holds many counts of this clonotype. Its antigen is not identified. Time point specified: persistent/refractory GD, antithyroid drugs over 5 years with positive TRAb. PBMC-derived RNA was used for the TCR library. The CDR3 loop spans 12 amino acids. Germline CDR1 is SGHTA and CDR2 is FQGNSA. Between the trimmed V and J ends, which lost 9 bases and 4 bases, there was a span of 13 bases.

The clonotype comes from a female donor with Graves disease. The specimen comprised peripheral blood mononuclear cells (PBMCs), sampled when the disease was refractory, from a patient treated with antithyroid drugs. The V gene is TRBV7-2, the J gene TRBJ2-7; TRBD1 is a possible D gene (6 bases). CDR3 coding DNA: TGTGCCAGTCACAGGGATGAGTACGAGCAGTACTTC. Translation: CASHRDEYEQYF.